This TCR beta chain stems from a study of cytomegalovirus exposure and HLA in healthy donors. About this clone itself: Its antigen is unidentified.

The PCR was carried out with 60 Vbeta primers and 13 Jbeta primers. The protocol was immunoSEQ multiplex PCR, while the TCRdb copy is restricted to in-frame clones and leaves out a portion. The sample consists of some 130,000 clones, more than 75% of them appearing once. Study outcomes and limitations: The productive fraction for most TCR beta V segments was about 87% or about 30% in an earlier analysis.

These donors, healthy bone marrow donors, were studied. J was trimmed by 3 bases and V by 0 bases; bases with no gene match: 1. CDR3 length equals 15 residues. Germline V gene data show CDR1 as MNHEY and CDR2 as SVGAGI. The specimen sequenced was PBMCs. The chain is built from TRBV6-5 and TRBJ2-7; TRBD2 agrees at 11 bases. This clonotype was obtained from a man younger than 40 in good health and CMV-seronegative. CDR3 region: CASSYSGTSGYEQYF. The CDR3 nucleotides are TGTGCCAGCAGTTACTCGGGGACTAGCGGCTACGAGCAGTACTTC.